This T cell receptor (beta chain) was recorded in a study of blood T cells in healthy people across ages. Study results and limitations: The study could not conclusively compare naive and antigen-experienced cells, given its unsorted PBMCs. Researchers report that TCR beta diversity correlated strongly with naive T cell percentage. Significant beta diversity loss was already apparent by age approximately 38, declining roughly linearly.

This clonotype was seen ten or more times. The antigen remains undetermined. A read error may account for a junction end that differs from germline. This CDR3 is 14 amino acids long. CDR1 and CDR2 from the germline V gene are MGHRA and YSYEKL. A sample-barcoded 5' primer and a J-beta primer mix were used in a second PCR of about 6 to 11 cycles. TCRdb used MiXCR to reprocess the 5' RACE reads, holding one entry per CDR3 protein. The sample lists approximately 1.5 million distinct CDR3 sequences; roughly 43% were seen once. Every donor provided approximately 10 milliliters of peripheral blood. The TCR comes from a young woman in good health. The specimen sequenced was blood. V is TRBV4-1 and J is TRBJ1-2, with a weak D call TRBD1 (6 bases). The CDR3 spells CASSQTGTNYGYTF. The CDR3 DNA reads TGTGCCAGCAGCCAGACAGGAACAAACTATGGCTACACCTTC.